The 26 T cell receptor beta chains below all came from one sample that was sequenced in a study of CD8 T cells in Susac syndrome. RNA was extracted with the RNeasy kit, and a quantity of about 0.45 to 1 ug was reverse transcribed using random hexamers. TCRdb fed the immunoSEQ multiplex PCR reads into MiXCR, producing one record per CDR3 protein. The profile shows some 94,000 distinct CDR3 sequences, 85% to 95% of them singletons. Sequences were obtained from CD4+ T cells from PBMCs. The receptor source for this set is a human donor with Susac syndrome.

The V gene is TRBV7-2, the J gene TRBJ2-1, with unresolved D. V lost 2 bases and J lost 5, with 10 bases in between. The V gene's germline CDR1 is SGHTA and CDR2 FQGNSA. The CDR3 length is 14 residues. The CDR3 nucleotides read TGTGCCAGCAGCTTAAGTAATCGCCACAATGAGCAGTTCTTC. This gives the protein CASSLSNRHNEQFF. Full variable domain (missing parts from reference TRBV7-2 and TRBJ2-1): GAGVSQSPSNKVTEKGKDVELRCDPISGHTALYWYRQSLGQGLEFLIYFQGNSAPDKSGLPSDRFSAERTGGSVSTLTIQRTQQEDSAVYLCASSLSNRHNEQFFGPGTRLTVL.

V is TRBV15 and J is TRBJ2-5; D possibly corresponds to TRBD1 (6 bases). V shed 0 bases and J shed 1 base, with 9 bases lying between them. CDR1 LNHNV and CDR2 YYDKDF come from the germline V gene (reference sequence). The CDR3 contains 15 residues. The CDR3 nucleotides are TGTGCCACCAGCAGAGATAGACAGGTCCAAGAGACCCAGTACTTC. Protein: CATSRDRQVQETQYF.

In nucleotides, the CDR3 is TGTGCCAGCAGCCCGCGGGCCCCACAGGGGCTCGAGCAGTACTTC. It translates to CASSPRAPQGLEQYF. The genes are TRBV14 and TRBJ2-7; 7 positions match TRBD1. This CDR3 region has 15 residues. The V gene's germline CDR1 is SGHDN and CDR2 FVKESK. The V and J ends lost 4 bases and 6 bases, in that order; junction bases with no gene match: 12.

The rearrangement uses TRBV29-1 and TRBJ1-1; D unresolved. Germline loops: CDR1 SQVTM, CDR2 ANQGSEA. The length of the CDR3 is 11 residues. The V and J ends lost 5 bases and 8 bases respectively, with 12 bases between them. The CDR3 sequence is CSVSWVAEAFF. CDR3 coding DNA: TGCAGCGTTTCCTGGGTGGCGGAAGCTTTCTTT.

The rearrangement joins TRBV9 to TRBJ1-6; D perhaps matches TRBD1 (5 bases). V lost 2 bases and J 6 bases, leaving 12 bases between the germline ends. This CDR3 contains 15 residues. Germline V gives CDR1 SGDLS, CDR2 YYNGEE. The CDR3 loop reads CASSVGGDLNSPLHF. The CDR3 DNA reads TGTGCCAGCAGCGTCGGAGGGGACCTTAATTCACCCCTCCACTTT. The variable domain in full, with the rest retrieved from reference TRBV9 and TRBJ1-6, is DSGVTQTPKHLITATGQRVTLRCSPRSGDLSVYWYQQSLDQGLQFLIQYYNGEERAKGNILERFSAQQFPDLHSELNLSSLELGDSALYFCASSVGGDLNSPLHFGNGTRLTVT.

The chain recombines TRBV6-2 or TRBV6-3 with TRBJ2-3, with a tentative D call TRBD1 (5 bases). CDR1 is MNHEY and CDR2 is SVGEGT in the germline V gene. The CDR3 consists of 14 residues. The V end lost 5 bases, the J end lost 2 bases, and 11 bases lay between the germline ends. CDR3 nucleotides: TGTGCCAGCAGTCTAAGACAGCTCACAGATACGCAGTATTTT. This gives the protein CASSLRQLTDTQYF.

The chain couples TRBV19 to TRBJ2-7; D might be TRBD1 (6 bases). Trimming pared 5 bases from V and 0 bases from J, leaving 14 bases between. The germline V gene encodes CDR1 LNHDA and CDR2 SQIVND (reference sequence). This CDR3 has 15 amino acids. The CDR3: CASSPQSTGSYEQYF. The CDR3 nucleotides read TGTGCCAGTAGTCCTCAGTCGACAGGCTCCTACGAGCAGTACTTC.

The chain joins TRBV30 to TRBJ1-6; TRBD1 might be the D (5 bases). The CDR3 has 15 amino acids. The germline gives CDR1 GTSNPN, CDR2 SVGIG (reference sequence). The V and J ends lost 4 bases and 4 bases respectively, with 14 bases between them. CDR3 DNA sequence: TGTGCCTGGAATGGGGCAGAACTATATAATTCACCCCTCCACTTT. Amino acids: CAWNGAELYNSPLHF.

The chain joins TRBV12-3 or TRBV12-4 to TRBJ2-7; weak D call: TRBD2 (7 bases). Between the trimmed V and J ends, which lost 4 bases and 3 bases, there was a span of 13 bases. The CDR3 consists of 14 residues. CDR3: CASSYKGGIYEQYF. The CDR3 DNA reads TGTGCCAGCAGTTATAAGGGGGGGATCTACGAGCAGTACTTC.

The J gene is TRBJ2-2, the V gene TRBV11-2, with 7 nucleotides matching TRBD2. The J segment lost 5 bases and the V segment lost 5 bases, leaving 11 bases of the junction unmatched. CDR3 size: 16 residues. Germline CDR1 is SGHAT and CDR2 is FQNNGV. The CDR3 DNA follows: TGTGCCAGCAGCCTCACCGGGAGAGCGGGAACCGGGGAGCTGTTTTTT. This gives the protein CASSLTGRAGTGELFF.

The chain joins TRBV4-1 to TRBJ2-5, with D possibly matching TRBD1 (6 bases). The CDR3 totals 17 residues. The germline gives CDR1 MGHRA, CDR2 YSYEKL. V gave up 4 bases and J gave up 3 bases, with 21 bases separating them. This CDR3 reads CASSLLAGTTLKETQYF. CDR3 in DNA: TGCGCCAGCAGCCTCCTAGCTGGGACAACATTAAAAGAGACCCAGTACTTC.

The chain couples TRBV2 to TRBJ2-2; no clear D. The CDR3 extends over 15 amino acids. V shed 3 bases and J shed 4 bases, with 12 bases lying between them. Per the germline V gene, CDR1 is SNHLY and CDR2 is FYNNEI. The CDR3 loop is CASSEVAPGTGELFF. CDR3 DNA: TGTGCCAGCAGTGAGGTAGCCCCAGGCACCGGGGAGCTGTTTTTT.

The chain couples TRBV12-3 or TRBV12-4 to TRBJ2-1; 12 bases are shared with TRBD1. The ends lost 2 bases at V and 8 bases at J; junction bases unmatched: 4. CDR3 size: 15 residues. The DNA for the CDR3 is TGTGCCAGCAGTTTAAGGGGGACAGGGGGCCATGAGCAGTTCTTC. This codes for CASSLRGTGGHEQFF.

CDR3 residues: CASGLPTRYEQYF. The CDR3 DNA sequence: TGTGCTAGTGGCCTCCCGACACGATACGAGCAGTACTTC. This rearrangement joins TRBV12-5 to TRBJ2-7; D is unresolved. V lost 6 bases to trimming and J lost 4 bases, with 13 bases between them. In germline, CDR1 is LGHNT, CDR2 FRNRAP. The CDR3 runs 13 residues. Full variable domain (missing parts from reference TRBV12-5 and TRBJ2-7): DARVTQTPRHKVTEMGQEVTMRCQPILGHNTVFWYRQTMMQGLELLAYFRNRAPLDDSGMPKDRFSAEMPDATLATLKIQPSEPRDSAVYFCASGLPTRYEQYFGPGTRLTVT.

This chain joins TRBV12-3 or TRBV12-4 and TRBJ1-6; a weak D match, TRBD1 (5 bases). The CDR3 has 13 residues. V gave up 7 bases and J gave up 9 bases, with 13 bases separating them. CDR3 coding DNA: TGTGCCAGCACCGGGACGGAGAGTTCACCCCTCCACTTT. It specifies CASTGTESSPLHF.

The chain employs TRBV5-6 and TRBJ2-5; D is unclear. Germline-derived CDR1 and CDR2 are SGHDT and YYEEEE. The V gene lost 0 bases and the J gene lost 4 bases, with 7 bases spanning the gap. The CDR3 spans 13 residues. CDR3 residues: CASSLADRETQYF. The DNA for the CDR3 is TGTGCCAGCAGCTTGGCCGACCGAGAGACCCAGTACTTC.

The chain combines TRBV7-2 with TRBJ1-2; 8 bases are a match to TRBD1. The germline gives CDR1 SGHTA, CDR2 FQGNSA. With V trimmed by 4 bases and J by 4 bases, 8 bases remained unmatched. The CDR3 runs to 15 residues. CDR3 nucleotide sequence: TGTGCCAGCAGCTCCGGGACAGGCAGTAGCTATGGCTACACCTTC. This sequence encodes CASSSGTGSSYGYTF.

This clonotype was seen only once. J is TRBJ2-1 and V is TRBV24-1, with D uncertain. V lost 5 bases to trimming and J lost 4 bases, with 11 bases between them. Germline CDR1 KGHDR, CDR2 SFDVKD. The CDR3 extends over 14 amino acids. The CDR3 DNA reads TGTGCCACCAGTGGTTCGGAGAATTACAATGAGCAGTTCTTC. Its translation is CATSGSENYNEQFF.

V is TRBV12-3 or TRBV12-4 and J is TRBJ2-3, with 8 bases fitting TRBD2. The CDR3 is 15 residues long. V lost 6 bases, J lost 6 bases, and 11 bases stayed unmatched. This CDR3 reads CASSFGRGASDTQYF. The CDR3 nucleotides read TGTGCCAGCAGCTTCGGGCGGGGGGCATCCGATACGCAGTATTTT.

The gene calls are TRBV9 and TRBJ2-3; 8 positions agree with TRBD2. The junction had 2 bases not matched to a gene; V was cut back by 4 bases and J by 4 bases. The germline CDR1 and CDR2 sequences are SGDLS and YYNGEE. This CDR3 has 13 amino acids. CDR3 in amino acids: CASSRGGPDTQYF. The DNA of the CDR3 is TGTGCCAGCAGCCGCGGGGGGCCAGATACGCAGTATTTT.

This chain joins TRBV29-1 and TRBJ1-3; D unresolved. The V end lost 4 bases, the J end lost 0 bases, and 7 bases lay between the germline ends. This CDR3 has 13 amino acids. CDR1 SQVTM and CDR2 ANQGSEA come from the germline V gene. Here the CDR3 reads CSVGVGSGNTIYF. In nucleotides, the CDR3 is TGCAGCGTTGGTGTGGGCTCTGGAAACACCATATATTTT.

The genes are TRBV14 and TRBJ2-3; D perhaps matches TRBD2 (5 bases). The CDR3 sequence is 13 residues long. The ends were cut back, 1 base at V and 3 bases at J, with 5 bases in the middle. Germline-derived CDR1 and CDR2 are SGHDN and FVKESK. This CDR3 reads CASSQAGTDTQYF. CDR3 in DNA: TGTGCCAGCAGCCAAGCGGGGACAGATACGCAGTATTTT.

The rearrangement joins TRBV5-6 to TRBJ1-1; 7 bases match TRBD1. V lost 2 bases, J lost 2 bases, and 6 bases stayed unmatched. CDR1 and CDR2 (germline): SGHDT, YYEEEE. The CDR3 spans 15 residues. Here the CDR3 reads CASSFKDRTNTEAFF. CDR3 DNA: TGTGCCAGCAGCTTTAAGGACAGGACCAACACTGAAGCTTTCTTT.

The chain carries TRBV27 and TRBJ2-7, with TRBD1 identical over 7 bases. The CDR3 consists of 13 residues. After removal of 11 bases from V and 4 bases from J, the junction contained 11 bases not matched to a gene. The V gene's germline CDR1 is MNHEY and CDR2 SMNVEV (reference sequence). The CDR3 DNA reads TGTGCCGCTGGCCTAGGGGGCGCGTACGAGCAGTACTTC. Translating it yields CAAGLGGAYEQYF.

The chain recombines TRBV12-3 or TRBV12-4 with TRBJ1-2, with 10 bases lining up with TRBD1. The CDR3 covers 13 residues. Trimming removed 3 bases from V and 7 bases from J; junction bases left unmatched: 2. The CDR3 sequence is CASSLTGGSGYTF. DNA of the CDR3: TGTGCCAGCAGTTTGACAGGGGGCAGTGGCTACACCTTC.

This chain links TRBV27 with TRBJ2-4, with D unresolved. There are 13 residues in the CDR3. Trimming removed 0 bases from V and 11 bases from J, with 11 bases in between. Germline loops: CDR1 MNHEY, CDR2 SMNVEV (reference sequence). CDR3 in DNA: TGTGCCAGCAGTTTATCTCAGGAGTCGGTTCAGTACTTC. Translated: CASSLSQESVQYF.